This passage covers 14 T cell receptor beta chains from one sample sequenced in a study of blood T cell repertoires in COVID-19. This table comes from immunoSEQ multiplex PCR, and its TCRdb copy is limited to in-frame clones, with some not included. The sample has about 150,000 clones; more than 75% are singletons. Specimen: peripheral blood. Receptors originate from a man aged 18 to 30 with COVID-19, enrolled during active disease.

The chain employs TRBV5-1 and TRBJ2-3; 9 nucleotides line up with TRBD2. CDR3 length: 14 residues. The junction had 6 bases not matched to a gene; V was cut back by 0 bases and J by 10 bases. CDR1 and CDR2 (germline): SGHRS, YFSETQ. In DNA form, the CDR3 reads TGCGCCAGCAGCTTGGGACTAGCGGTTTCACCGCAGTATTTT. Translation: CASSLGLAVSPQYF.

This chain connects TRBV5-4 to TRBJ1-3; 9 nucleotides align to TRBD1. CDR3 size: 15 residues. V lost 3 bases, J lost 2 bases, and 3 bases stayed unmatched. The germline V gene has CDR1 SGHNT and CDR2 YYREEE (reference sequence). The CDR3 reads CASSSWTGAGNTIYF. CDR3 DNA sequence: TGTGCCAGCAGCTCCTGGACAGGGGCTGGAAACACCATATATTTT.

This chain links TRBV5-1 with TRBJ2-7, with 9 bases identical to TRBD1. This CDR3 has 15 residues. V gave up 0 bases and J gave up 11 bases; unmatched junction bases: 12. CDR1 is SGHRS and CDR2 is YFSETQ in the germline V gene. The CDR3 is CASSLDRDRVIIEYF. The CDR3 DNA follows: TGCGCCAGCAGCTTGGACCGGGACAGGGTAATTATTGAGTACTTC.

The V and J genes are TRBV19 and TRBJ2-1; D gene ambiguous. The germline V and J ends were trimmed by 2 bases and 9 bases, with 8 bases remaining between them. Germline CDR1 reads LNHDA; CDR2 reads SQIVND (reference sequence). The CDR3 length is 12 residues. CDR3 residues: CASSIRASEQFF. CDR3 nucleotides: TGTGCCAGTAGTATACGAGCAAGTGAGCAGTTCTTC.

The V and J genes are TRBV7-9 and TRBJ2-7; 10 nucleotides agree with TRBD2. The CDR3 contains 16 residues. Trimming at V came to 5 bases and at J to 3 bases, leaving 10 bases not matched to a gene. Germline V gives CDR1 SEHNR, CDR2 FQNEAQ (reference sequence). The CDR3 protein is CASSPEASGSIYEQYF. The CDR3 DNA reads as TGTGCCAGCAGCCCAGAGGCTAGCGGGAGTATCTACGAGCAGTACTTC.

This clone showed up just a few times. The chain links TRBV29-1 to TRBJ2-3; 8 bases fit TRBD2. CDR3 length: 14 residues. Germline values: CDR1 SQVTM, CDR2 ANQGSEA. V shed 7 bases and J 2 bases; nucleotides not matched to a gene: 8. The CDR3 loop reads CSGLLAAYTDTQYF. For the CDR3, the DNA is TGCAGCGGACTACTAGCGGCCTACACAGATACGCAGTATTTT.

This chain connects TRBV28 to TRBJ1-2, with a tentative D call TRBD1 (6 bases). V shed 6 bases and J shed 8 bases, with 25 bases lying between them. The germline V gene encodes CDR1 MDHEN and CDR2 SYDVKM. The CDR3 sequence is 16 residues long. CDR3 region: CASSTDGIRTDDGYTF. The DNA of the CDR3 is TGTGCCAGCAGCACCGATGGAATACGGACAGACGACGGCTACACCTTC.

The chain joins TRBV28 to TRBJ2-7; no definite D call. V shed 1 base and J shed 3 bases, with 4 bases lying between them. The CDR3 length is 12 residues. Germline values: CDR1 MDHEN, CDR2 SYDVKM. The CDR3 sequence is CASSLSSYEQYF. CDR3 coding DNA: TGTGCCAGCAGTTTATCGAGCTACGAGCAGTACTTC.

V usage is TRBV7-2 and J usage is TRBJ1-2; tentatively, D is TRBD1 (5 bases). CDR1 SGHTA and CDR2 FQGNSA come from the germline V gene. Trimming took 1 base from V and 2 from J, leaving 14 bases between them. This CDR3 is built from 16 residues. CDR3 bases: TGTGCCAGCAGCTTAGTGGGTAGTAGGGGAAACTATGGCTACACCTTC. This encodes CASSLVGSRGNYGYTF.

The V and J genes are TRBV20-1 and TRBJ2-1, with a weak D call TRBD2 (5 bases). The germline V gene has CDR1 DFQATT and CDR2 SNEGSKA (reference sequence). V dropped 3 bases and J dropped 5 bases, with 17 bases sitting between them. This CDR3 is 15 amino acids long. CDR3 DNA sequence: TGCAGTGCTAGTGGGGTCGGGATTATAGACAATGAGCAGTTCTTC. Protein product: CSASGVGIIDNEQFF.

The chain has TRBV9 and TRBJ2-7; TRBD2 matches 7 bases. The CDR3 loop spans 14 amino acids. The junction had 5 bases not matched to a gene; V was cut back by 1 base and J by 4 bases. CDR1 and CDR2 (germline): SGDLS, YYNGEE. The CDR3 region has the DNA TGTGCCAGCAGCGTACTAGCGGAGAGTTACGAGCAGTACTTC. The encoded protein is CASSVLAESYEQYF.

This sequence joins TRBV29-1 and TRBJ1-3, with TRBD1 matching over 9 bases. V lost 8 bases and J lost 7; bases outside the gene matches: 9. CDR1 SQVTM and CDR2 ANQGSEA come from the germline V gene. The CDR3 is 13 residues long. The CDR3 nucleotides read TGCAGCTTTACAGGGGGCTTGATGAACACCATATATTTT. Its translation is CSFTGGLMNTIYF.

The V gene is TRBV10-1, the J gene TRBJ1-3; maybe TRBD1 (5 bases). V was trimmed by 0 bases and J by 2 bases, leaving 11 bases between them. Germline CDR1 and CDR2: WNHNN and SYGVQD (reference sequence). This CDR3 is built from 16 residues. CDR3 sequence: CASSESGREAGNTIYF. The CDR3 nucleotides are TGCGCCAGCAGTGAGTCGGGGCGGGAAGCTGGAAACACCATATATTTT.

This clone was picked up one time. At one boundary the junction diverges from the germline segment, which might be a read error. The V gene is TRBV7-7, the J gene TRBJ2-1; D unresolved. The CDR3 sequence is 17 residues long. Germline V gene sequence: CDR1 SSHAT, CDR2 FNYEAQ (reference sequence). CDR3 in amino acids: CASSLGVASETYNEQFF. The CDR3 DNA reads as TGTGCTAGCAGCTTAGGAGTAGCCTCGGAGACCTACAATGAGCAGTTCTTC.